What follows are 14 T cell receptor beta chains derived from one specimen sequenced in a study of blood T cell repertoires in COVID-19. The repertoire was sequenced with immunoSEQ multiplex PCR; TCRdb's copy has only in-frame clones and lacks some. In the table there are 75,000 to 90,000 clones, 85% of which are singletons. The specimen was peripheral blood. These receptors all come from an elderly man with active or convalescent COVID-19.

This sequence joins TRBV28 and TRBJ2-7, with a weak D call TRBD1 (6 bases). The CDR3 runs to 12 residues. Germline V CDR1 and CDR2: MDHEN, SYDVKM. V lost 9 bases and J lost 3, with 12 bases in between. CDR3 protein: CASSSGVYEQYV. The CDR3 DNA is TGTGCCAGTAGCTCAGGGGTCTACGAGCAGTACGTC.

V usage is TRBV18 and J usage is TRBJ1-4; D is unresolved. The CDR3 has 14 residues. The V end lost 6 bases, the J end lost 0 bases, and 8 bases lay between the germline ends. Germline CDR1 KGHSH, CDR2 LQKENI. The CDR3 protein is CASSRQPTNEKLFF. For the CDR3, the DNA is TGTGCCAGCTCTCGACAACCAACTAATGAAAAACTGTTTTTT. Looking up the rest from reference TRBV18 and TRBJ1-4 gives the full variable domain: NAGVMQNPRHLVRRRGQEARLRCSPMKGHSHVYWYRQLPEEGLKFMVYLQKENIIDESGMPKERFSAEFPKEGPSILRIQQVVRGDSAAYFCASSRQPTNEKLFFGSGTQLSVL.

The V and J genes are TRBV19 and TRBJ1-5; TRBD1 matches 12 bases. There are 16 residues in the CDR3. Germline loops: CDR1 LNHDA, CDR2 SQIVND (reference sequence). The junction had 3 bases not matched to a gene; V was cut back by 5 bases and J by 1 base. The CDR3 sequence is CASSRGQGASNQPQHF. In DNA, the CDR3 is TGTGCCAGTAGTCGGGGACAGGGGGCGAGCAATCAGCCCCAGCATTTT.

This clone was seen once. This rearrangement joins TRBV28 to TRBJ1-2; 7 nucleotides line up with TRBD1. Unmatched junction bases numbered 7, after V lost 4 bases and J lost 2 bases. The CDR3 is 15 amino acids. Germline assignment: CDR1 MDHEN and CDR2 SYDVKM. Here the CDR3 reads CASSYRDRKNYGYTF. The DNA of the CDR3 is TGTGCCAGCAGTTACCGGGACAGAAAGAACTATGGCTACACCTTC.

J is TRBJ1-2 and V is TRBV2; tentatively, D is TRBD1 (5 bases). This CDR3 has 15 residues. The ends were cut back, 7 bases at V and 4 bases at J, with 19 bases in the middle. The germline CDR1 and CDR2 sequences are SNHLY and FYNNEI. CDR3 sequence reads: CASKGQDLNTYGYTF. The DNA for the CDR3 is TGTGCCAGCAAGGGGCAGGACCTCAACACCTATGGCTACACCTTC.

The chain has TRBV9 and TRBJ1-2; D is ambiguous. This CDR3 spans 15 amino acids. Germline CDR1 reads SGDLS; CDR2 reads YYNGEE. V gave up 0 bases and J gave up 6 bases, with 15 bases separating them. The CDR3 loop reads CASSVAPRREDGYTF. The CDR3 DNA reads TGTGCCAGCAGCGTAGCCCCCCGGAGGGAAGATGGCTACACCTTC.

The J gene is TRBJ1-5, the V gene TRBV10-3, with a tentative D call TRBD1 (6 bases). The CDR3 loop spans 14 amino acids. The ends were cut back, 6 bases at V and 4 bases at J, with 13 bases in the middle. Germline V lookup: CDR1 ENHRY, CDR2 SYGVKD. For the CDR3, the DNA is TGTGCCATCAGCGTGGGGCAGGGGAATCAGCCCCAGCATTTT. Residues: CAISVGQGNQPQHF.

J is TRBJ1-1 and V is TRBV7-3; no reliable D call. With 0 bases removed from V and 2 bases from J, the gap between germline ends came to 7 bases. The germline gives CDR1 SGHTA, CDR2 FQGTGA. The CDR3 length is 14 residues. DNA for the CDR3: TGTGCCAGCAGCTTAACTGGCCGTAACACTGAAGCTTTCTTT. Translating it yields CASSLTGRNTEAFF.

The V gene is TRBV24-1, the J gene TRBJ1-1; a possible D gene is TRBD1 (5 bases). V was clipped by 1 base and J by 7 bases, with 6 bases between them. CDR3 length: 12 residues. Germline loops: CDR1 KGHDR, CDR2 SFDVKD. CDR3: CATSDFGGEAFF. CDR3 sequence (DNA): TGTGCCACCAGTGATTTCGGGGGTGAAGCTTTCTTT.

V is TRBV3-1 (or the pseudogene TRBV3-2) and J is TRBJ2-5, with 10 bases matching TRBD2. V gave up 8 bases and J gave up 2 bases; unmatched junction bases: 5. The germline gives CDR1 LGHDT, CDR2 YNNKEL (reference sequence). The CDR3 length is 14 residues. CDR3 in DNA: TGTGCCAGCTCGAAAGCGGGGGGGCAAGAGACCCAGTACTTC. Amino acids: CASSKAGGQETQYF.

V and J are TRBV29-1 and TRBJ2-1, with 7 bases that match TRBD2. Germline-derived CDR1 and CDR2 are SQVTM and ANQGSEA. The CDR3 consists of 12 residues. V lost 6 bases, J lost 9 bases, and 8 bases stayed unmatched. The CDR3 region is CSVRGWGGEQFF. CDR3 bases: TGCAGCGTAAGGGGTTGGGGGGGTGAGCAGTTCTTC.

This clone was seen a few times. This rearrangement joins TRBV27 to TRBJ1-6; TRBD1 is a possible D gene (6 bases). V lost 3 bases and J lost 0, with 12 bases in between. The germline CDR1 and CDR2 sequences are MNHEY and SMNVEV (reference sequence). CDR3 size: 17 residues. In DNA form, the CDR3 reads TGTGCCAGCAGTTTGGGCCGGGACACCTCCTATAATTCACCCCTCCACTTT. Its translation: CASSLGRDTSYNSPLHF.

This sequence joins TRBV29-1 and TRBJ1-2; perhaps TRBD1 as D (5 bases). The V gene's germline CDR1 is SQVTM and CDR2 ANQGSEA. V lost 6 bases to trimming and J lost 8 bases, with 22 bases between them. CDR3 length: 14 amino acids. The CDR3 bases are TGCAGCGTACACGTTGGGGGGAAATCGGCAGGCTACACCTTC. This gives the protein CSVHVGGKSAGYTF.

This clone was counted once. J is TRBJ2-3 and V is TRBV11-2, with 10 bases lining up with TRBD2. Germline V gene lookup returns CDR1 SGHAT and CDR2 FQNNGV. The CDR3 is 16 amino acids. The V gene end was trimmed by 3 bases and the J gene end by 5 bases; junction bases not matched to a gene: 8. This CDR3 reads CASSFTAGGGGDTQYF. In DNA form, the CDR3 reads TGTGCCAGCAGCTTTACAGCGGGAGGGGGGGGAGATACGCAGTATTTT.